This entry describes one T cell receptor beta chain. The clone's antigen remains unknown. Base-call qualities are not available, and no considerably larger clone is one nucleotide away. The data originate from a study of shared clonotypes between healthy human individuals (TCRdb year 2020). Describing the broader study: Two women and a few men aged 18 to 49 years were included in the cohort. For each donor, CD4 naive and CD4 memory were each run on three plates, CD8 naive on two plates, and CD8 memory on one plate. To estimate repertoire size and how much clonotype sharing occurs between individuals, the study deeply sequenced the blood TCR repertoires of five healthy adults. Libraries were prepared and TCR repertoires were sequenced by different laboratories using diverse techniques, in order to increase sequencing depth and limit assay-specific biases. Each donor's leukapheresis produced roughly between roughly 0.85 and 10 billion PBMCs.

V and J are truncated by 0 bases and 5 bases respectively, leaving an intervening sequence of 11 bases. Sequences SGHNT (CDR1) and YYREEE (CDR2) are obtained from the germline V gene (reference sequence). CDR3 length: 14 amino acids, cysteine to phenylalanine. CDR3 DNA only is kept here, 42 bases in frame from base 1. CD8 naive samples were CD45RO-negative cells positively selected for CCR7, giving a CD45RA+CCR7+ population that excluded TemRA cells. Donors were healthy HIV-negative adults with no recently reported acute infections or vaccinations. All donors were Caucasian adults living in Nashville, Tennessee, USA. After blood collection by leukapheresis, PBMCs were isolated using Ficoll-Histopaque density gradient centrifugation and then cryopreserved in the vapor phase of liquid nitrogen. Analytical flow cytometry was used to check the purity and quantity of each magnetically sorted T cell population. Genomic DNA was isolated from every sorted fraction and measured by UV absorbance on a Nanodrop 2000c.

Using the deep immunoSEQ assay, multiplex PCR amplified TCR CDR3 regions from genomic DNA. For each cell subset, the extracted genomic DNA was distributed evenly across all wells of several immunoSEQ 96-well plates, and each plate served as one replicate. For sorted subsets, about 0.2 ug genomic DNA, equal to approximately 30,000 T cell genomes, was loaded into each replicate PCR. Purified libraries were quantified with a Qubit 3.0 fluorometer, sized on a Bioanalyzer 2100, and re-quantified with the KAPA Library Quantification kit. Every immunoSEQ 96-well plate was sequenced on a separate single-read 150-cycle Illumina NextSeq 550 flow cell. As for the authors' bioinformatics: Because the immunoSEQ output held only junctional sequences and lacked quality scores, the filtering could not match the filtering applied to full-length reads. Sequences were annotated with PyIR, a Python wrapper for IgBLAST v1.9, and V/J genes and CDR3 were assigned using IMGT germline references. Reads with weak V/J assignments (E-value above 1e-6), missing CDR3, stop codons, out-of-frame junctions, or ambiguous translated residues were removed. V3J clonotypes were defined as sequences sharing an identical inferred V gene, J gene, and CDR3 amino acid sequence. The percentage overlap between two repertoires was calculated by dividing the number of shared unique clonotypes by the size of the smaller repertoire. Richness of each repertoire was evaluated using RTK rarefaction, the Chao1 estimator, and Recon v2.1 estimates of unobserved clonotypes. OLGA was used to compute generation probabilities for all TCRbeta clonotypes that the gDNA method yielded from a handful of donors. TCRdb holds this immuneACCESS table with in-frame rearrangements only. Some clones are missing; in checked studies, unresolved V genes explain under half, and the rest has no known cause. That table supplies the V and J calls and clone size; D and trimming were determined from the DNA. The sample contains nearly 600,000 clones, just under 97% of them found a single time. The ten largest clones take up around 0.11% of the sample.

General study outcomes and caveats: Because the study included a small number of donors, the genetic and exposure-history diversity represented was limited. Naive subsets generally had larger estimated clonotype richness than memory subsets. When several donors were compared, the shared fraction of clonotypes was about 5% for naive CD4, around 3.6% for naive CD8, more than 2% for memory CD4, and under 0.5% for memory CD8. Incomplete sequencing was indicated by rarefaction of sorted-subset datasets, despite the large sequencing depth. Compared with non-shared clonotypes, the clonotypes found in all four sorted-subset donors had higher generation probabilities. Pairwise subsampling indicated that sequencing depth was expected to affect the degree of clonotype sharing among donors. Sampling was limited to blood, and TCR repertoires in tissue likely differ from TCR repertoires in blood.

The clonotype comes from a woman aged 25-40 years in good health. The sample consisted of naive CD8+ T cells sorted from blood. What this sample's cell subset or site label stands for: CD45RA+CCR7+. The sequence joins TRBV5-4 to TRBJ1-1; no confident D gene assignment can be made. The nucleotide sequence reads TGTGCCAGCAGCTTGGCGGGGAGTGAGACTGAAGCTTTCTTT. Translated, this is CASSLAGSETEAFF.